The present T cell receptor beta chain was sequenced within a study of T cell repertoires in cytomegalovirus infection. Germline lookup yields CDR1 DFQATT and CDR2 SNEGSKA (reference sequence). The J segment lost 7 bases and the V segment lost 3 bases, leaving 1 base of the junction unmatched. The CDR3 is 14 residues long. As regards this clonotype: The antigen remains undetermined.

TCRdb reprocessed the reads with MiXCR, giving one entry per CDR3 protein. The sample lists around 100,000 distinct CDR3 sequences, less than 55% occurring once. The chain joins TRBV20-1 to TRBJ2-1; 15 bases are a match to TRBD2. The sample consisted of CD8+ T cells from cultured PBMCs, taken from culture after CMV antigen stimulation. The TCR was taken from a human donor in good health (CMV status not recorded). Some clones in this sample may be carry-over from other donors' samples. CDR3 bases: TGCAGTGCTAGTGGGACTAGCGGGGGGAATGAGCAGTTCTTC. Encoded protein: CSASGTSGGNEQFF.